This TCR beta chain was identified during a study of identical twins. Each cDNA held unique molecular identifiers, and template switching gave it a universal primer site. TCRdb processed the 5' RACE reads anew with MiXCR; each CDR3 protein has one entry. The sample holds about 240,000 distinct CDR3 sequences, about 11% seen once. The CDR3 runs 15 residues. Germline V gives CDR1 DFQATT, CDR2 SNEGSKA (reference sequence). J gave up 3 bases and V 1 base, and 7 bases lay outside the gene matches. This clonotype was detected many times. What it binds is unknown. Study-level results: Out-of-frame alpha sequences shared by twins were enriched for low generation probability.

This chain links TRBV20-1 with TRBJ2-7; 9 bases map to TRBD2. The sequencing sample was made of memory T cells sorted from blood. The sequence derives from a man in his forties or fifties in good health. In DNA form, the CDR3 reads TGCAGTGCTAGAGGGGGAGCGGGGGGCGGCTACGAGCAGTACTTC. It encodes CSARGGAGGGYEQYF.